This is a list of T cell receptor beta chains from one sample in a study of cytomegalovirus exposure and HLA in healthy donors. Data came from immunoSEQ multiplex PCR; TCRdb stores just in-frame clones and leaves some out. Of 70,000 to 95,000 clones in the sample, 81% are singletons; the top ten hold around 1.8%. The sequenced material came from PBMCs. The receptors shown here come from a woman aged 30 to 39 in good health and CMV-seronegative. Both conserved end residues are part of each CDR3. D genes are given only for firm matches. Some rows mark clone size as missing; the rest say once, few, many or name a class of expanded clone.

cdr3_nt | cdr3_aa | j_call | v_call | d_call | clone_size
TGTTCCAGCAGCCCCCAGGTCTTAGCGGGAGGGTACGAGCAGTACTTC | CSSSPQVLAGGYEQYF | TRBJ2-7 | TRBV7-9 | TRBD2 | -
TGTGCCAGCAGCCCTGGGGGAGGGTCGACAGATACGCAGTATTTT | CASSPGGGSTDTQYF | TRBJ2-3 | TRBV25-1 | TRBD2 | -
TGTGCCACCAGCAGCGACAATAGTGAAAAACTGTTTTTT | CATSSDNSEKLFF | TRBJ1-4 | TRBV15 | - | -
TGTGCCAGCAGCCCCAGAGCTAGCGGTAGCACAGATACGCAGTATTTT | CASSPRASGSTDTQYF | TRBJ2-3 | TRBV7-8 | TRBD2 | -
TGTGCCAGCAGCTTAGGTCGATTGGATTGGGGGGGTCATGGCTACACCTTC | CASSLGRLDWGGHGYTF | TRBJ1-2 | TRBV7-9 | - | few
TGTGCCAGCAGTCCCGCTGGCAGGCCAGTGTATGGCTACACCTTC | CASSPAGRPVYGYTF | TRBJ1-2 | TRBV6-6 | - | -
TGTGCCAGCAGTTATAGCGGGAGGGATGAGCAGTTCTTC | CASSYSGRDEQFF | TRBJ2-1 | TRBV27 | TRBD2 | -
TGTGCCAGCACCTTAGCGGGAGCGCGCACAGATACGCAGTATTTT | CASTLAGARTDTQYF | TRBJ2-3 | TRBV19 | TRBD2 | -
TGTGCCTGGAGTGTCACCTCCGTTGGGCAGAACAATGAGCAGTTCTTC | CAWSVTSVGQNNEQFF | TRBJ2-1 | TRBV30 | - | -
TGTGCCAGCAGCTTATTCGGGGACAGGGGCTACACCTTC | CASSLFGDRGYTF | TRBJ1-2 | TRBV7-8 | TRBD1 | -
TGTGCCAGCAGACGTTTGGCCCCCTCTAAAACAGCAGATACGCAGTATTTT | CASRRLAPSKTADTQYF | TRBJ2-3 | TRBV27 | - | -
TGTGCCAGCAGCCCTCGCGGGGAGACCCAGTACTTC | CASSPRGETQYF | TRBJ2-5 | TRBV11-2 | - | -
TGTGCCAGCTCACCCCCCGCCTTGGGGGGGGAGACCCAGTACTTC | CASSPPALGGETQYF | TRBJ2-5 | TRBV18 | TRBD2 | -
TGTGCCAGTAGATGGGCAGGGGGAAGGAGCAATCAGCCCCAGCATTTT | CASRWAGGRSNQPQHF | TRBJ1-5 | TRBV19 | TRBD1 | -
TGTGCCAGCAAGGGGGACAGGGCACTGAAAACTTATGGCTACACCTTC | CASKGDRALKTYGYTF | TRBJ1-2 | TRBV21-1 | - | few
TGTGCCAGCAGCCTGGACAGGGACGAGCAGTACTTC | CASSLDRDEQYF | TRBJ2-7 | TRBV4-2 | TRBD1 | -
TGTGCCAGCAGCGCTGCAGGGGGTGGTACTGAAGCTTTCTTT | CASSAAGGGTEAFF | TRBJ1-1 | TRBV9 | TRBD1 | -
TGTGCCAGCAGCTTAGATCGGGCGGGAGTCCACGAGCAGTTCTTC | CASSLDRAGVHEQFF | TRBJ2-1 | TRBV11-2 | TRBD2 | -
TGTGCCAGCAGCACTACGACAGGGACCGGCAACGAGCAGTACTTC | CASSTTTGTGNEQYF | TRBJ2-7 | TRBV11-2 | TRBD1 | -
TGTGCCAGCAGCCCCATACTCGGGGATACGCAGTATTTT | CASSPILGDTQYF | TRBJ2-3 | TRBV7-3 | - | -
TGTGCCAGCAGTTTATTCTCACTTAGCCGAGCAACTAATGAAAAACTGTTTTTT | CASSLFSLSRATNEKLFF | TRBJ1-4 | TRBV27 | - | once
TGTGCTAGTACCCTGGGGGGGGGCATTGAAGCTTTCTTT | CASTLGGGIEAFF | TRBJ1-1 | TRBV12-5 | - | -
TGTGCCAGCAGGTACCCGCCGGTGGAGACCCAGTACTTC | CASRYPPVETQYF | TRBJ2-5 | TRBV7-9 | - | -